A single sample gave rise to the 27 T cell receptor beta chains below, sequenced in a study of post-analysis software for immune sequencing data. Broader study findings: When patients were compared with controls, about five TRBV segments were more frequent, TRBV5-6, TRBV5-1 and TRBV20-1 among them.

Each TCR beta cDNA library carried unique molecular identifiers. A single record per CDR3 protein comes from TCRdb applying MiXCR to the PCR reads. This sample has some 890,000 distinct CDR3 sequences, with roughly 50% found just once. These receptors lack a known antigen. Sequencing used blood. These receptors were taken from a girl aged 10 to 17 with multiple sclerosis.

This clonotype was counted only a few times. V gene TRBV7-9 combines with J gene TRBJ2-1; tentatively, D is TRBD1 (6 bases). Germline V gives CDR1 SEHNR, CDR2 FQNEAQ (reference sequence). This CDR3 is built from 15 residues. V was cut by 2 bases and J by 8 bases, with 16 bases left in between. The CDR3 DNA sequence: TGTGCCAGCAGCTTACCTACAGGGTGGTCCCATGAGCAGTTCTTC. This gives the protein CASSLPTGWSHEQFF.

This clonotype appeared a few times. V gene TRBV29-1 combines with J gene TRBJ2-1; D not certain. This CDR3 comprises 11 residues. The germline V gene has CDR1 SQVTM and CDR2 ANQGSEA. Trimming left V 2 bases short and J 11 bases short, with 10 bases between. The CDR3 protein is CSVEKIGQQFF. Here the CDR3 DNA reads TGCAGCGTTGAAAAGATTGGTCAGCAGTTCTTC.

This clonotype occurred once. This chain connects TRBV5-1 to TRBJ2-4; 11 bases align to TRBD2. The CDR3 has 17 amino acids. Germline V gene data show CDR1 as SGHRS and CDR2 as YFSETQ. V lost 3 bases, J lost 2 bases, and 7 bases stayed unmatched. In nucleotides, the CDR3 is TGCGCCAGCAGCTCAGCGACTAGCGGGGCATCCAAAAACATTCAGTACTTC. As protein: CASSSATSGASKNIQYF. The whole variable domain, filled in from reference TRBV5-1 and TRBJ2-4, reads KAGVTQTPRYLIKTRGQQVTLSCSPISGHRSVSWYQQTPGQGLQFLFEYFSETQRNKGNFPGRFSGRQFSNSRSEMNVSTLELGDSALYLCASSSATSGASKNIQYFGAGTRLSVL.

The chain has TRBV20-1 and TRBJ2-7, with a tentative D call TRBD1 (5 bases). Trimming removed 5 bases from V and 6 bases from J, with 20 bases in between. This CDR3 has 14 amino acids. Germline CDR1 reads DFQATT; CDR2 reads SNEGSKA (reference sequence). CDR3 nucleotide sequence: TGCAGTGCTCCCAGGGCAAACCAAGGCCTCGAGCAGTACTTC. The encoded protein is CSAPRANQGLEQYF.

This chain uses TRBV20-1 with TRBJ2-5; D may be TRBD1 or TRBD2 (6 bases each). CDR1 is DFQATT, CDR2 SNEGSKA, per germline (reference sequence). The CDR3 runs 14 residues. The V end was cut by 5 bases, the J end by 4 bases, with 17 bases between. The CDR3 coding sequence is TGCAGTGCTCGGAGGGGGGCCGCCGGAGAGACCCAGTACTTC. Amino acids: CSARRGAAGETQYF.

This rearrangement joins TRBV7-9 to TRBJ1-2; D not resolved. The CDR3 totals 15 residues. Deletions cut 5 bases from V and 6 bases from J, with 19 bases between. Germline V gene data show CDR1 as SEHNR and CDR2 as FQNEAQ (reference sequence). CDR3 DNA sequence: TGTGCCAGCAGCCTCCTCGAGAGTATCGAGCATGGCTACACCTTC. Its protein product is CASSLLESIEHGYTF.

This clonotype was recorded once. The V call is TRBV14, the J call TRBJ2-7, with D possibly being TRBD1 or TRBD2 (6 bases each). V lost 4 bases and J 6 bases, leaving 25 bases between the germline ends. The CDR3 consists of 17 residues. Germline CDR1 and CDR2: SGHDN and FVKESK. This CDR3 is CASSPYPARGRSGEQYF. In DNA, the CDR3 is TGTGCCAGCAGCCCCTACCCAGCACGGGGGCGGTCGGGCGAGCAGTACTTC.

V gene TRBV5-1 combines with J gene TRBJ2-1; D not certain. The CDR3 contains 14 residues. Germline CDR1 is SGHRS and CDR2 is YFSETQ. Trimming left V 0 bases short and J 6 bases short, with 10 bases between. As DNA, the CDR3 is TGCGCCAGCAGCTTGGAACCCGATCTCAATGAGCAGTTCTTC. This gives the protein CASSLEPDLNEQFF.

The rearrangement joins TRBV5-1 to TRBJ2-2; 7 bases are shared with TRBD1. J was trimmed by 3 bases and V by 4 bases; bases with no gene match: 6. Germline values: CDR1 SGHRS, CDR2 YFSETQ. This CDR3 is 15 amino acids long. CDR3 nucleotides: TGCGCCAGCAGCGCCCCGCAGGGGGACACCGGGGAGCTGTTTTTT. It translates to CASSAPQGDTGELFF.

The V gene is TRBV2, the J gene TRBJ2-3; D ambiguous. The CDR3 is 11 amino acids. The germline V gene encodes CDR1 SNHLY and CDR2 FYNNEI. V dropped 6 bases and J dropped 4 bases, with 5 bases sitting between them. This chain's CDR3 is CASRPADTQYF. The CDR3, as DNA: TGTGCCAGCAGGCCGGCAGATACGCAGTATTTT.

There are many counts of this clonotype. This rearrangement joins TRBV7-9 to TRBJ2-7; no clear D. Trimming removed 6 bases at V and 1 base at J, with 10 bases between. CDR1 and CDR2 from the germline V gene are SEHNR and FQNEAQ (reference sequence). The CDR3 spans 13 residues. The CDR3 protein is CASSSPSSYEQYF. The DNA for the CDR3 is TGTGCCAGCAGTTCCCCGAGTTCCTACGAGCAGTACTTC.

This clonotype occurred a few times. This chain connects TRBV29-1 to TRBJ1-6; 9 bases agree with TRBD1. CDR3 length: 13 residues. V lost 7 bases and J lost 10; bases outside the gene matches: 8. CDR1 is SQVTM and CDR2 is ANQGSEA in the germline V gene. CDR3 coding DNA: TGCAGCGCTTTACAGGGGGCAGGGTCACCCCTCCACTTT. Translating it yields CSALQGAGSPLHF.

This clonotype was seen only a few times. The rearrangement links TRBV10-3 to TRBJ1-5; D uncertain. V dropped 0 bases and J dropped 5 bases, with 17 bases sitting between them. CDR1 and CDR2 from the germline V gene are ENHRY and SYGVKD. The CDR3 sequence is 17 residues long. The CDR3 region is CAISESWSKGKHQPQHF. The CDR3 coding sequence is TGTGCCATCAGTGAGTCTTGGTCGAAGGGCAAACATCAGCCCCAGCATTTT.

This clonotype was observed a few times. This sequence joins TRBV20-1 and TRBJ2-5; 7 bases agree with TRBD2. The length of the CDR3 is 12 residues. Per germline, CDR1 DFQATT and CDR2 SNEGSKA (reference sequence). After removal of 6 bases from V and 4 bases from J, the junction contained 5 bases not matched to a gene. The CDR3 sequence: CSAGTIRETQYF. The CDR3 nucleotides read TGCAGTGCCGGGACTATCCGAGAGACCCAGTACTTC.

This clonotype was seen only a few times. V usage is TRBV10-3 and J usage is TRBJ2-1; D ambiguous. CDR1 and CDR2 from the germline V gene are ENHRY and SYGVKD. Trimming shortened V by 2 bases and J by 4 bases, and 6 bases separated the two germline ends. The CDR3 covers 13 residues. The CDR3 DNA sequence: TGTGCCATCAGTGAGGCAGAGTACAATGAGCAGTTCTTC. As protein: CAISEAEYNEQFF.

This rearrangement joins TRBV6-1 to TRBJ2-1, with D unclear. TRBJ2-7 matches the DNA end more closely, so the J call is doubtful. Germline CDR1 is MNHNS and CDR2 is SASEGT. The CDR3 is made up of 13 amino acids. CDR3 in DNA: TGTGCCAGTGCCGGGCCCTCGGACTACGAGCAGTACTTC. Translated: CASAGPSDYEQYF.

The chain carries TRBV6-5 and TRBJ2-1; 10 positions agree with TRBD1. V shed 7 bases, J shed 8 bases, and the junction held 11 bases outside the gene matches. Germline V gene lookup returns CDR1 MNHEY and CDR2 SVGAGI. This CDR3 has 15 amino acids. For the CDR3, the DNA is TGTGCCAGCAAAGTACCGGGACAGGGGCGGGATGAGCAGTTCTTC. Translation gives CASKVPGQGRDEQFF.

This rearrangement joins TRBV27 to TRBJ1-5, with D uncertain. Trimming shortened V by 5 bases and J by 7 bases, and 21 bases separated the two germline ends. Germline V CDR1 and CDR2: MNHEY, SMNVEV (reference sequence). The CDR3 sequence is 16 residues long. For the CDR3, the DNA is TGTGCCAGCAGTCCCGTAGGGCTCACCGGGAACCAGCCCCAGCATTTT. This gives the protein CASSPVGLTGNQPQHF.

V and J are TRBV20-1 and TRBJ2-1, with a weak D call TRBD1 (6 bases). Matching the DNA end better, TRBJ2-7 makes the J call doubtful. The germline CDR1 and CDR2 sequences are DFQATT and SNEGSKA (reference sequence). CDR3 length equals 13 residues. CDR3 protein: CSAEADDRYEQYF. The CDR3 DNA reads TGCAGTGCTGAAGCCGACGACAGGTACGAGCAGTACTTC.

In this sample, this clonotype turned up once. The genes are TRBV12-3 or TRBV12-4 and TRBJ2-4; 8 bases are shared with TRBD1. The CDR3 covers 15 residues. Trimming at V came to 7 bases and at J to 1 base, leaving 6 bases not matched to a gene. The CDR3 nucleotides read TGTGCCAGCACCCACAGGGGGTCTGCCAAAAACATTCAGTACTTC. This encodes CASTHRGSAKNIQYF.

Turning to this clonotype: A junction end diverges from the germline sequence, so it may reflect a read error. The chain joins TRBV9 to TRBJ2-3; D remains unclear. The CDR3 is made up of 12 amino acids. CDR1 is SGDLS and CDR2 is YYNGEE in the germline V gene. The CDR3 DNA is TGTGCCGGCAGCGTACCCGGGGATACGCAGTATTTT. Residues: CAGSVPGDTQYF.

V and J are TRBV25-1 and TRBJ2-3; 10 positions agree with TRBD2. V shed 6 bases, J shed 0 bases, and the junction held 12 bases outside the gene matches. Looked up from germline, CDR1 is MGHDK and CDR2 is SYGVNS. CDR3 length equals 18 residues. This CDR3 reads CASRPPAGGPSSTDTQYF. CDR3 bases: TGTGCCAGCAGGCCTCCAGCGGGAGGGCCTTCTAGCACAGATACGCAGTATTTT. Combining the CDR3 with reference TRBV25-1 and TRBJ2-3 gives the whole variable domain EADIYQTPRYLVIGTGKKITLECSQTMGHDKMYWYQQDPGMELHLIHYSYGVNSTEKGDLSSESTVSRIRTEHFPLTLESARPSHTSQYLCASRPPAGGPSSTDTQYFGPGTRLTVL.

CDR3 amino acids: CSARGPATTSYEQYF. The CDR3 nucleotides are TGCAGTGCTAGGGGGCCGGCCACGACCTCCTACGAGCAGTACTTC. The chain joins TRBV20-1 to TRBJ2-1; maybe TRBD1 (5 bases). TRBJ2-7 matches the DNA end more closely, so the J call is doubtful. The germline CDR1 and CDR2 sequences are DFQATT and SNEGSKA (reference sequence). The CDR3 is 15 residues long.

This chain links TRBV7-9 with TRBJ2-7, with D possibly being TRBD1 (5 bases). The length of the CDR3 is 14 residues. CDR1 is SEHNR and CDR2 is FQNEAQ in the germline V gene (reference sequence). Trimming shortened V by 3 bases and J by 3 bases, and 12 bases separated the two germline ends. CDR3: CASSFSQGFYEQYF. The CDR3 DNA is TGTGCCAGCAGCTTCTCGCAGGGATTCTACGAGCAGTACTTC. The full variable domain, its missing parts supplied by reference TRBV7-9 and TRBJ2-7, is DTGVSQNPRHKITKRGQNVTFRCDPISEHNRLYWYRQTLGQGPEFLTYFQNEAQLEKSRLLSDRFSAERPKGSFSTLEIQRTEQGDSAMYLCASSFSQGFYEQYFGPGTRLTVT.

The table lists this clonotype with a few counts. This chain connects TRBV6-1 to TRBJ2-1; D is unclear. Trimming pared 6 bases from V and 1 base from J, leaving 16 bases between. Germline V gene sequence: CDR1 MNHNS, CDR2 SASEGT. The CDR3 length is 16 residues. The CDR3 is CASSPRDTGSYNEQFF. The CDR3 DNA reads TGTGCCAGCAGCCCTCGTGACACTGGGTCCTACAATGAGCAGTTCTTC.

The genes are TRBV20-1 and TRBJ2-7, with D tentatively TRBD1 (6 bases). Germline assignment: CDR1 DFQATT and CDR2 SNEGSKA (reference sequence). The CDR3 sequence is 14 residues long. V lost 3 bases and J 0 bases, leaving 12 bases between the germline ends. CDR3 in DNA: TGCAGTGCTAGGAACAGGGAAAGCTCCTACGAGCAGTACTTC. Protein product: CSARNRESSYEQYF.

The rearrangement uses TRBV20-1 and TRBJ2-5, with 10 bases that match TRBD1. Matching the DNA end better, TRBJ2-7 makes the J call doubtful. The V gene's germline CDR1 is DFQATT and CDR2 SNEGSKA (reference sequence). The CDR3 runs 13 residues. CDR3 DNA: TGCAGTGCGGAAACTTGGACAGGGGGCGAGCAGTACTTC. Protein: CSAETWTGGEQYF.